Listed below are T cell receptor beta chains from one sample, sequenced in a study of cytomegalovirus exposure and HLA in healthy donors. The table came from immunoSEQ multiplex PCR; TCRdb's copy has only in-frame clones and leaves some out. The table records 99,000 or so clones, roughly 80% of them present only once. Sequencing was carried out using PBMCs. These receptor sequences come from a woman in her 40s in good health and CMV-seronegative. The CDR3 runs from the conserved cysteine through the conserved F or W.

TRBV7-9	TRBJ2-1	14	CSSSPRDTYNEQFF
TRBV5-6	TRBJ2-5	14	CASSFYTGQETQYF
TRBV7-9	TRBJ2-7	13	CASSLGQGDEQYF
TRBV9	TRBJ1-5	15	CASSPGLLSNQPQHF
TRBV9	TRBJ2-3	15	CASSALAMSTDTQYF
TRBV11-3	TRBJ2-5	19	CASSLGKAGGHPIGETQYF
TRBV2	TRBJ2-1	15	CASNPLAGDYNEQFF
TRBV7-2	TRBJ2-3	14	CASSLETPTDTQYF
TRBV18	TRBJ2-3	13	CASHSARTDTQYF
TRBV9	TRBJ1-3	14	CASSVEASGNTIYF
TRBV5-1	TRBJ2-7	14	CASSTAGGSYEQYF
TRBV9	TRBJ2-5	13	CASSVGTKETQYF
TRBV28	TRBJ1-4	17	CASSARDSLHAREKLFF
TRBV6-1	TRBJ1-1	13	CASSGGRVGIAFF
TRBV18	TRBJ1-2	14	CASSPIDREVGYTF
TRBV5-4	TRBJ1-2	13	CASVPVAGYGYTF
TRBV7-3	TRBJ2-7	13	CASSLSGRGEQYF
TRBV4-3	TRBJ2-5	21	CASNHGPGLAGGIRAKETQYF
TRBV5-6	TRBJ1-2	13	CASSATGRDGYTF
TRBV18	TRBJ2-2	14	CASSPRQGTGELFF
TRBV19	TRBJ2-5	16	CASSMGLVWYQETQYF
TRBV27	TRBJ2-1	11	CASRIGGEQFF
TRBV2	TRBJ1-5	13	CASSTGGSQPQHF
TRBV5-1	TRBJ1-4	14	CASSYGETNEKLFF
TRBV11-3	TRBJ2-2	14	CASSPRTNTGELFF
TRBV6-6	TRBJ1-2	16	CASSYSRQKINYGYTF
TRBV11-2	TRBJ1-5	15	CASSLESGGFQPQHF
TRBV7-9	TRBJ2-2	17	CASSPMGTGANTGELFF
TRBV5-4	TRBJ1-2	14	CASSLTSRAAGYTF
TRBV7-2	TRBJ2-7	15	CASSFAGGGAYEQYF
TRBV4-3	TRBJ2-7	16	CASSQSGTGFYYEQYF
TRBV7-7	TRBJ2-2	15	CASSLGQRGTGELFF
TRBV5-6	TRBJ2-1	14	CASIQGVGYNEQFF
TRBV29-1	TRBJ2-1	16	CSVDSPEGTGLTEQFF
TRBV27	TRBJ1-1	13	CASSTGAPTEAFF
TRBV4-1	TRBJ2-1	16	CASSQDPGLVYNEQFF
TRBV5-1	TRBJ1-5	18	CASSLVPLQGAGNQPQHF